These T cell receptor beta chains were read from a single sample in a study of T cells after yellow fever vaccination. TCRdb re-called the 5' RACE reads with MiXCR, one entry per CDR3 protein. The repertoire holds hundreds of thousands of distinct CDR3 sequences, about 14% seen once, with more than 13% in the top ten. This specimen consisted of PBMCs, obtained on the day of the yellow fever booster vaccination. The receptors shown here come from a young man who received the YFV17D yellow fever vaccine. Both conserved end residues are part of each CDR3. Fields, in order: J gene, D gene, clone size, V gene, CDR3 protein, CDR3 DNA. A D gene is named only where the DNA matches it firmly. Clone size is stated in some rows and not others, as once, few, many or a class when expanded.

J gene: TRBJ1-3; D gene: .; clone size: few; V gene: TRBV5-6; CDR3 protein: CASSGRGLSGNTIYF; CDR3 DNA: TGTGCCAGCAGCGGCAGGGGCCTTTCTGGAAACACCATATATTTT
J gene: TRBJ2-5; D gene: TRBD2; clone size: few; V gene: TRBV20-1; CDR3 protein: CSARGTIRETQYF; CDR3 DNA: TGCAGTGCTAGGGGGACTATCCGGGAGACCCAGTACTTC
J gene: TRBJ2-7; D gene: TRBD2; clone size: few; V gene: TRBV10-3; CDR3 protein: CAISESKSASGSSEQYF; CDR3 DNA: TGTGCCATCAGTGAGTCGAAGTCCGCTAGCGGGAGCTCCGAGCAGTACTTC
J gene: TRBJ2-6; D gene: TRBD1; clone size: .; V gene: TRBV20-1; CDR3 protein: CSARDRAYSGANVLTF; CDR3 DNA: TGCAGTGCTCGGGACAGGGCTTACTCTGGGGCCAACGTCCTGACTTTC
J gene: TRBJ2-7; D gene: .; clone size: few; V gene: TRBV6-2/TRBV6-3; CDR3 protein: CASSHGGHYEQYF; CDR3 DNA: TGTGCCAGCAGCCACGGTGGACACTACGAGCAGTACTTC
J gene: TRBJ2-4; D gene: TRBD2; clone size: few; V gene: TRBV4-3; CDR3 protein: CASSQDQGGRQYF; CDR3 DNA: TGCGCCAGCAGCCAAGATCAGGGCGGGAGGCAGTACTTC
J gene: TRBJ1-4; D gene: TRBD1; clone size: few; V gene: TRBV28; CDR3 protein: CASFTQGGLVNEKLFF; CDR3 DNA: TGTGCCAGCTTTACCCAGGGGGGGTTGGTTAATGAAAAACTGTTTTTT
J gene: TRBJ2-7; D gene: .; clone size: .; V gene: TRBV14; CDR3 protein: CASSQFHVWYEQYF; CDR3 DNA: TGTGCCAGCAGCCAATTTCATGTCTGGTACGAGCAGTACTTC
J gene: TRBJ2-1; D gene: TRBD2; clone size: many; V gene: TRBV12-3/TRBV12-4; CDR3 protein: CASEPGGAYNEQFF; CDR3 DNA: TGTGCCAGCGAACCCGGGGGGGCCTACAATGAGCAGTTCTTC
J gene: TRBJ2-3; D gene: .; clone size: few; V gene: TRBV4-2; CDR3 protein: CASSPPGSDYTDTQYF; CDR3 DNA: TGTGCCAGCAGCCCCCCGGGGAGCGACTACACAGATACGCAGTATTTT
J gene: TRBJ2-1; D gene: TRBD1; clone size: few; V gene: TRBV4-2; CDR3 protein: CASSQVWAGGNEQFF; CDR3 DNA: TGTGCCAGCAGCCAAGTTTGGGCAGGGGGCAATGAGCAGTTCTTC
J gene: TRBJ2-1; D gene: TRBD1; clone size: .; V gene: TRBV18; CDR3 protein: CASSPYGTGYGSYNEQFF; CDR3 DNA: TGTGCCAGCTCACCATACGGGACAGGGTACGGCTCCTACAATGAGCAGTTCTTC
J gene: TRBJ2-3; D gene: TRBD2; clone size: .; V gene: TRBV20-1; CDR3 protein: CSARDPLAGVTDTQYF; CDR3 DNA: TGCAGTGCTAGAGACCCTCTAGCGGGAGTGACAGATACGCAGTATTTT
J gene: TRBJ2-1; D gene: TRBD2; clone size: few; V gene: TRBV20-1; CDR3 protein: CSASGLAGGRSYNEQFF; CDR3 DNA: TGCAGTGCTAGCGGACTAGCGGGAGGGAGATCCTACAATGAGCAGTTCTTC
J gene: TRBJ1-2; D gene: .; clone size: few; V gene: TRBV2; CDR3 protein: CASTLTSGLRGYTF; CDR3 DNA: TGTGCCAGCACTCTTACTTCGGGATTGCGGGGCTACACCTTC
J gene: TRBJ2-7; D gene: .; clone size: .; V gene: TRBV30; CDR3 protein: CAWSPPPGEQYF; CDR3 DNA: TGTGCCTGGAGCCCCCCTCCCGGCGAGCAGTACTTC
J gene: TRBJ2-3; D gene: .; clone size: few; V gene: TRBV7-2; CDR3 protein: CASSPGGAVDTQYF; CDR3 DNA: TGTGCCAGCAGCCCAGGGGGGGCCGTAGATACGCAGTATTTT
J gene: TRBJ2-1; D gene: .; clone size: .; V gene: TRBV23-1; CDR3 protein: CATPYLYNEQFF; CDR3 DNA: TGCGCCACTCCATATCTGTACAATGAGCAGTTCTTC
J gene: TRBJ2-7; D gene: .; clone size: few; V gene: TRBV6-2/TRBV6-3; CDR3 protein: CASKRQYSYEQYF; CDR3 DNA: TGTGCCAGCAAACGACAGTACTCTTACGAGCAGTACTTC
J gene: TRBJ2-1; D gene: .; clone size: .; V gene: TRBV11-2; CDR3 protein: CASSVPRDNYNEQFF; CDR3 DNA: TGTGCCAGCAGCGTCCCCCGGGACAACTACAATGAGCAGTTCTTC
J gene: TRBJ2-2; D gene: .; clone size: few; V gene: TRBV7-3; CDR3 protein: CASSPTPGITGELFF; CDR3 DNA: TGTGCCAGCAGCCCCACTCCCGGGATCACCGGGGAGCTGTTTTTT
J gene: TRBJ2-3; D gene: .; clone size: .; V gene: TRBV7-2; CDR3 protein: CASSRLADTQYF; CDR3 DNA: TGTGCCAGCAGCCGATTGGCAGATACGCAGTATTTT
J gene: TRBJ2-1; D gene: .; clone size: .; V gene: TRBV7-2; CDR3 protein: CASSYSGDHEQFF; CDR3 DNA: TGTGCCAGCAGCTATTCAGGGGACCATGAGCAGTTCTTC
J gene: TRBJ2-5; D gene: .; clone size: .; V gene: TRBV28; CDR3 protein: CASSPLNTRETQYF; CDR3 DNA: TGTGCCAGCAGTCCGCTGAACACAAGGGAGACCCAGTACTTC
J gene: TRBJ2-7; D gene: .; clone size: .; V gene: TRBV5-1; CDR3 protein: CASSLGPPSNEQYF; CDR3 DNA: TGCGCCAGCAGCTTGGGCCCGCCCTCGAACGAGCAGTACTTC
J gene: TRBJ2-7; D gene: .; clone size: .; V gene: TRBV15; CDR3 protein: CATSRDRGFYEQYF; CDR3 DNA: TGTGCCACCAGTAGAGATCGGGGATTCTACGAGCAGTACTTC
J gene: TRBJ1-1; D gene: .; clone size: .; V gene: TRBV10-1; CDR3 protein: CASSESVAGTTEAFF; CDR3 DNA: TGCGCCAGCAGTGAGTCCGTGGCAGGGACCACTGAAGCTTTCTTT
J gene: TRBJ1-6; D gene: TRBD1; clone size: few; V gene: TRBV12-3/TRBV12-4; CDR3 protein: CASSDRGTASPLHF; CDR3 DNA: TGTGCCAGCAGTGACAGGGGGACGGCCTCACCCCTCCACTTT
J gene: TRBJ2-1; D gene: TRBD2; clone size: few; V gene: TRBV6-2/TRBV6-3; CDR3 protein: CASSGREFLNEQFF; CDR3 DNA: TGTGCCAGCTCAGGGCGGGAGTTTCTCAATGAGCAGTTCTTC
J gene: TRBJ2-7; D gene: .; clone size: few; V gene: TRBV7-9; CDR3 protein: CASSLAGIEYEQYF; CDR3 DNA: TGTGCCAGCAGCTTAGCGGGAATAGAGTACGAGCAGTACTTC
J gene: TRBJ2-2; D gene: TRBD2; clone size: .; V gene: TRBV20-1; CDR3 protein: CSAGGGKNTGELFF; CDR3 DNA: TGCAGTGCCGGCGGGGGGAAAAACACCGGGGAGCTGTTTTTT
J gene: TRBJ2-7; D gene: .; clone size: .; V gene: TRBV11-2; CDR3 protein: CASSLDRQEQYF; CDR3 DNA: TGTGCCAGCAGCTTAGATAGGCAGGAGCAGTACTTC
J gene: TRBJ2-3; D gene: .; clone size: few; V gene: TRBV5-1; CDR3 protein: CASSLGQSNGASFF; CDR3 DNA: TGCGCCAGCAGCTTGGGGCAGAGTAATGGGGCGTCATTTTTT
J gene: TRBJ2-1; D gene: TRBD2; clone size: many; V gene: TRBV19; CDR3 protein: CASSIGAAGGAYNEQFF; CDR3 DNA: TGTGCCAGTAGTATAGGTGCAGCGGGGGGGGCCTACAATGAGCAGTTCTTC
J gene: TRBJ2-1; D gene: .; clone size: .; V gene: TRBV6-2/TRBV6-3; CDR3 protein: CASTLVGFMGADEQFF; CDR3 DNA: TGTGCCAGCACCCTAGTAGGGTTCATGGGGGCTGATGAGCAGTTCTTC
J gene: TRBJ1-5; D gene: .; clone size: few; V gene: TRBV20-1; CDR3 protein: CSASGIGRVLGNQPQHF; CDR3 DNA: TGCAGTGCTTCGGGGATAGGTAGGGTGCTCGGCAATCAGCCCCAGCATTTT
J gene: TRBJ1-6; D gene: .; clone size: .; V gene: TRBV10-3; CDR3 protein: CAIRPTANSPLHF; CDR3 DNA: TGTGCCATCAGGCCCACGGCCAATTCACCCCTCCACTTT
J gene: TRBJ1-2; D gene: .; clone size: .; V gene: TRBV4-3; CDR3 protein: CASSQDQGSGKIYGYTF; CDR3 DNA: TGCGCCAGCAGCCAAGATCAAGGCTCCGGCAAGATCTATGGCTACACCTTC
J gene: TRBJ1-4; D gene: .; clone size: .; V gene: TRBV29-1; CDR3 protein: CSVGVGGEKLFF; CDR3 DNA: TGCAGCGTTGGGGTGGGGGGTGAAAAACTGTTTTTT
J gene: TRBJ2-5; D gene: .; clone size: few; V gene: TRBV5-1; CDR3 protein: CASSSPMGTLQETQYF; CDR3 DNA: TGCGCCAGCAGCTCCCCGATGGGGACCCTTCAAGAGACCCAGTACTTC
J gene: TRBJ2-4; D gene: TRBD2; clone size: .; V gene: TRBV29-1; CDR3 protein: CSVRQRGEVKNIQYF; CDR3 DNA: TGCAGCGTTCGACAGCGGGGGGAGGTCAAAAACATTCAGTACTTC
J gene: TRBJ2-5; D gene: .; clone size: many; V gene: TRBV12-3/TRBV12-4; CDR3 protein: CASSPGRTQETQYF; CDR3 DNA: TGTGCCAGCAGTCCCGGACGGACACAAGAGACCCAGTACTTC
J gene: TRBJ2-1; D gene: TRBD2; clone size: .; V gene: TRBV29-1; CDR3 protein: CSVFGLAGENEQFF; CDR3 DNA: TGCAGCGTTTTTGGGCTAGCGGGAGAGAATGAGCAGTTCTTC
J gene: TRBJ2-1; D gene: TRBD2; clone size: .; V gene: TRBV20-1; CDR3 protein: CSARNPGLGRDEQFF; CDR3 DNA: TGCAGTGCTAGAAATCCGGGACTAGGCAGGGATGAGCAGTTCTTC
J gene: TRBJ2-2; D gene: .; clone size: few; V gene: TRBV4-3; CDR3 protein: CASSQEVGVPGELFF; CDR3 DNA: TGCGCCAGCAGCCAAGAGGTCGGAGTTCCCGGGGAGCTGTTTTTT
J gene: TRBJ2-1; D gene: TRBD1; clone size: few; V gene: TRBV28; CDR3 protein: CASSADRAYNEQFF; CDR3 DNA: TGTGCCAGCAGCGCCGACAGGGCTTACAATGAGCAGTTCTTC
J gene: TRBJ2-3; D gene: .; clone size: once; V gene: TRBV9; CDR3 protein: CASSVSGDSTDTQYF; CDR3 DNA: TGTGCCAGCAGCGTATCCGGAGACTCCACAGATACGCAGTATTTT
J gene: TRBJ2-5; D gene: TRBD1; clone size: .; V gene: TRBV7-2; CDR3 protein: CASSLTGQGAPGTQYF; CDR3 DNA: TGTGCCAGCAGCTTGACGGGACAGGGGGCCCCAGGGACCCAGTACTTC
J gene: TRBJ2-7; D gene: TRBD2; clone size: .; V gene: TRBV29-1; CDR3 protein: CSVEAGTSGSEQYF; CDR3 DNA: TGCAGCGTTGAAGCTGGGACTAGCGGGAGCGAGCAGTACTTC
J gene: TRBJ1-1; D gene: .; clone size: .; V gene: TRBV12-3/TRBV12-4; CDR3 protein: CASTKQNTEAFF; CDR3 DNA: TGTGCCAGCACCAAACAGAACACTGAAGCTTTCTTT
J gene: TRBJ2-7; D gene: .; clone size: many; V gene: TRBV19; CDR3 protein: CASSRSAPPYEQYF; CDR3 DNA: TGTGCCAGTAGCCGTAGCGCTCCACCGTACGAGCAGTACTTC
J gene: TRBJ2-5; D gene: .; clone size: .; V gene: TRBV7-9; CDR3 protein: CASSMAVGETQYF; CDR3 DNA: TGTGCCAGCAGCATGGCCGTCGGGGAGACCCAGTACTTC
J gene: TRBJ1-4; D gene: .; clone size: .; V gene: TRBV6-2/TRBV6-3; CDR3 protein: CAARGREEKLFF; CDR3 DNA: TGTGCCGCGCGAGGCCGGGAAGAAAAACTGTTTTTT
J gene: TRBJ1-6; D gene: .; clone size: few; V gene: TRBV5-1; CDR3 protein: CASSLGSTDYNSPLHF; CDR3 DNA: TGCGCCAGCAGCTTGGGCAGCACTGATTATAATTCACCCCTCCACTTT
J gene: TRBJ2-5; D gene: TRBD2; clone size: many; V gene: TRBV6-1; CDR3 protein: CASSPGGTQETQYF; CDR3 DNA: TGTGCCAGCAGCCCCGGGGGGACCCAAGAGACCCAGTACTTC
J gene: TRBJ2-3; D gene: .; clone size: few; V gene: TRBV5-1; CDR3 protein: CASSIGTGRDTQYF; CDR3 DNA: TGCGCCAGCAGCATCGGGACTGGAAGAGATACGCAGTATTTT
J gene: TRBJ2-7; D gene: TRBD2; clone size: few; V gene: TRBV7-9; CDR3 protein: CASSLQVAGGPYEQYF; CDR3 DNA: TGTGCCAGCAGCTTACAAGTGGCGGGAGGGCCCTACGAGCAGTACTTC
J gene: TRBJ2-7; D gene: .; clone size: few; V gene: TRBV11-3; CDR3 protein: CASSLGQGNSYEQYF; CDR3 DNA: TGTGCCAGCAGCTTAGGGCAGGGAAACTCCTACGAGCAGTACTTC
J gene: TRBJ1-1; D gene: .; clone size: few; V gene: TRBV5-1; CDR3 protein: CASSFWTENTEAFF; CDR3 DNA: TGCGCCAGCAGCTTCTGGACGGAAAACACTGAAGCTTTCTTT
J gene: TRBJ2-2; D gene: TRBD1; clone size: few; V gene: TRBV20-1; CDR3 protein: CSALTGSNTGELFF; CDR3 DNA: TGCAGTGCTTTGACAGGGAGCAACACCGGGGAGCTGTTTTTT